This note documents a single T cell receptor (beta chain) sequence. V lost 2 bases to trimming and J lost 8 bases, with 9 bases between them. The germline CDR1 and CDR2 sequences are MNHEY and SMNVEV (reference sequence). CDR3 length equals 13 residues. This sample is part of a study of blood T cell repertoires in COVID-19. Background on the study: COVID-19 samples collected from the United States, Italy and Spain covered acute and convalescent phases. From T cells, B-cell-depleted T cells, or PBMCs came the material, which was cDNA or gDNA.

Original processing methods: Amplified reference gene primers provided the basis for estimating nucleated cell counts. The table came from immunoSEQ multiplex PCR; TCRdb's copy has only in-frame clones and leaves some out. The V and J calls and clone size were taken over from that table, and D and trimming were inferred from the DNA. This sample has about 57,000 clones, with less than 80% found just once. The clonotype comes from a man aged 55 to 70 with acute or convalescent COVID-19. Sequences were obtained from peripheral blood. The gene calls are TRBV27 and TRBJ2-2, with D perhaps matching TRBD2 (6 bases). The CDR3 DNA follows: TGTGCCAGCAGTTTAGCGGGGTTTGGGGAGCTGTTTTTT. It translates to CASSLAGFGELFF.